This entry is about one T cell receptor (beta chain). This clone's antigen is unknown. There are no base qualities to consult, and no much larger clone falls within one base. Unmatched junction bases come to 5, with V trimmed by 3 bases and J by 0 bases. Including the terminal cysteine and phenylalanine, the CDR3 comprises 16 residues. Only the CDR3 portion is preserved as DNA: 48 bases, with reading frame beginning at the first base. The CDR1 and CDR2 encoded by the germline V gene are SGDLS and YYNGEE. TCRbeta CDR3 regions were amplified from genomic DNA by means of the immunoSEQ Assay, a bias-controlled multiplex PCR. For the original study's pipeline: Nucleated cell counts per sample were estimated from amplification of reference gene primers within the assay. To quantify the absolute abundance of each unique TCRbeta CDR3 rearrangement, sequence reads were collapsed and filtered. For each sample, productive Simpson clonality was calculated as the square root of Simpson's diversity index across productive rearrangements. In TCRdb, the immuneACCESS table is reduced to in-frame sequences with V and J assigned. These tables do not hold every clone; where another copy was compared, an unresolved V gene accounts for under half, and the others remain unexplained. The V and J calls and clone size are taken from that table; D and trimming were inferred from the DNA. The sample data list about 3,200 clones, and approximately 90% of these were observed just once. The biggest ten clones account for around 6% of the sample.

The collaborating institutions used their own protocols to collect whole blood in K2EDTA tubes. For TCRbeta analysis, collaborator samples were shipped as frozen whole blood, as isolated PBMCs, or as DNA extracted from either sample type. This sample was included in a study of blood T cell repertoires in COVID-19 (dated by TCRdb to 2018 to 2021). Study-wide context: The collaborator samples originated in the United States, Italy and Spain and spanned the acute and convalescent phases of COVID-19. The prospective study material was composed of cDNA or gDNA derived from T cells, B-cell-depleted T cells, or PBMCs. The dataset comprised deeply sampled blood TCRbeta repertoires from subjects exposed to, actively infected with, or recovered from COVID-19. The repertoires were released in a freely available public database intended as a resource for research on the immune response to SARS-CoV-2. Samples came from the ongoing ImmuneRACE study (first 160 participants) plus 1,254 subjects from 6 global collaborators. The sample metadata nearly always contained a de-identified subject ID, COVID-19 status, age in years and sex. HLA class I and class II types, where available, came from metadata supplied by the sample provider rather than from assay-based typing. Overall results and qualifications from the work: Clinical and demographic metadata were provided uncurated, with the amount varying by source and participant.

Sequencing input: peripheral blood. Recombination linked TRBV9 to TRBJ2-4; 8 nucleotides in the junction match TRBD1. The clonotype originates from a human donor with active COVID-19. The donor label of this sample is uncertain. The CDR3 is CASSGGQDLAKNIQYF. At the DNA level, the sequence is TGTGCCAGCAGCGGGGGACAGGACTTAGCCAAAAACATTCAGTACTTC.